Listed here are 16 T cell receptor beta chains from one sample, sequenced in a study of blood T cells in healthy people across ages (dated by TCRdb to about 2015). Receptor libraries were prepared by 5' RACE. This sample was sequenced with an Illumina HiSeq 2500. A second PCR of about 6 to 11 cycles was performed with a sample-barcoded 5' primer and a J-beta primer mix. Through fastp at Q25 and MiXCR, TCRdb rebuilt clones from the public reads, retaining in-frame beta chains. Rows matching on CDR3 protein sequence are summarized as one entry with the most common DNA and genes. The sample contains 850,000 to 1,300,000 distinct CDR3 sequences, over 35% of them found a single time. The ten biggest clones cover 18% of the sample. The specimen was blood. These receptors were collected from a woman aged 55-70 years in good health.

The V gene is TRBV27, the J gene TRBJ2-3; 12 bases match TRBD2. V trimming: 1 base; J trimming: 0 bases; junction bases outside the gene matches: 5. The CDR3 sequence is 18 residues long. The germline CDR1 and CDR2 sequences are MNHEY and SMNVEV (reference sequence). The CDR3 DNA reads TGTGCCAGCAGTTTATGGGGGACTAGCGGGTATAGCACAGATACGCAGTATTTT. As protein: CASSLWGTSGYSTDTQYF.

This chain joins TRBV24-1 and TRBJ2-4, with a weak D call TRBD2 (6 bases). Germline V CDR1 and CDR2: KGHDR, SFDVKD. The length of the CDR3 is 12 residues. The V end was cut by 11 bases, the J end by 2 bases, with 9 bases between. Here the CDR3 DNA reads TGTGCCAACCGGGGGTCCAAAAACATTCAGTACTTC. This gives the protein CANRGSKNIQYF.

A note on this clonotype: The junction does not match germline at one end; this may be a read error. CDR3 protein: CSASPGTYDQYF. CDR3 DNA: TGCAGTGCTAGCCCCGGGACCTACGATCAGTACTTC. This sequence joins TRBV20-1 and TRBJ2-7; D possibly uses TRBD1 or TRBD2 (5 bases each). Per the germline V gene, CDR1 is DFQATT and CDR2 is SNEGSKA (reference sequence). This CDR3 comprises 12 residues.

This clonotype was observed a handful of times. The gene calls are TRBV7-3 and TRBJ2-5; a weak D match, TRBD2 (5 bases). CDR1 SGHTA and CDR2 FQGTGA come from the germline V gene. CDR3 length: 13 residues. Trimming pared 5 bases from V and 5 bases from J, leaving 12 bases between. The CDR3 DNA follows: TGTGCCAGCAGCCAAACTAGGTTGGAGACCCAGTACTTC. This codes for CASSQTRLETQYF.

J is TRBJ2-1 and V is TRBV5-1; D uncertain. Germline V lookup: CDR1 SGHRS, CDR2 YFSETQ. CDR3 length: 14 residues. With 9 bases removed from V and 8 bases from J, the gap between germline ends came to 21 bases. CDR3 in DNA: TGCGCCAACATCTTGGAGTCCCCTGGTGATGAGCAGTTCTTC. Its translation: CANILESPGDEQFF.

The CDR3 here is CASSGDYNEQFF. DNA for the CDR3: TGTGCCAGCAGCGGGGACTACAATGAGCAGTTCTTC. The V call is TRBV7-8, the J call TRBJ2-1; D not certain. Germline values: CDR1 SGHVS, CDR2 FQNEAQ. The CDR3 spans 12 residues. Trimming left V 5 bases short and J 3 bases short, with 5 bases between. The full variable domain, in which reference TRBV7-8 and TRBJ2-1 provide the parts outside the CDR3, is GAGVSQSPRYKVAKRGQDVALRCDPISGHVSLFWYQQALGQGPEFLTYFQNEAQLDKSGLPSDRFFAERPEGSVSTLKIQRTQQEDSAVYLCASSGDYNEQFFGPGTRLTVL.

The chain has TRBV28 and TRBJ2-1; 10 bases match TRBD2. The CDR3 runs to 16 residues. The V gene's germline CDR1 is MDHEN and CDR2 SYDVKM. J gave up 7 bases and V 5 bases, and 11 bases lay outside the gene matches. In DNA, the CDR3 is TGTGCCAGCAGTGGGGACCTAGCGGGAGTGTTAAATGAGCAGTTCTTC. It specifies CASSGDLAGVLNEQFF.

V usage is TRBV11-2 and J usage is TRBJ2-1; TRBD2 aligns across 7 bases. The CDR3 extends over 17 amino acids. The J segment lost 1 base and the V segment lost 1 base, leaving 7 bases of the junction unmatched. Germline CDR1 SGHAT, CDR2 FQNNGV. The CDR3 loop reads CASSLAGLAVSYNEQFF. The CDR3 DNA follows: TGTGCCAGCAGCTTAGCCGGGCTAGCGGTTTCCTACAATGAGCAGTTCTTC. Combining the CDR3 with reference TRBV11-2 and TRBJ2-1 gives the whole variable domain EAGVAQSPRYKIIEKRQSVAFWCNPISGHATLYWYQQILGQGPKLLIQFQNNGVVDDSQLPKDRFSAERLKGVDSTLKIQPAKLEDSAVYLCASSLAGLAVSYNEQFFGPGTRLTVL.

This clonotype was observed a handful of times. CDR3 protein: CSVGTGLAGVREQFF. DNA of the CDR3: TGCAGCGTTGGAACGGGACTAGCGGGAGTTCGTGAGCAGTTCTTC. This chain joins TRBV29-1 and TRBJ2-1, with 14 bases aligning to TRBD2. The CDR3 runs to 15 residues. Losses at the gene ends were 4 bases for V and 9 bases for J; bases not matched to a gene: 8. CDR1 SQVTM and CDR2 ANQGSEA come from the germline V gene.

The chain recombines TRBV30 with TRBJ2-7, with D perhaps given as TRBD1 or TRBD2 (6 bases each). The CDR3 runs to 13 residues. V lost 2 bases and J 4 bases, leaving 12 bases between the germline ends. Germline V CDR1 and CDR2: GTSNPN, SVGIG (reference sequence). CDR3 sequence: CAWSRRGEYEQYF. DNA of the CDR3: TGTGCCTGGAGTAGAAGGGGGGAATACGAGCAGTACTTC.

This clonotype was observed a few times. The V gene is TRBV27, the J gene TRBJ2-3; no reliable D call. Germline V CDR1 and CDR2: MNHEY, SMNVEV (reference sequence). The CDR3 contains 11 residues. Trimming left V 4 bases short and J 7 bases short, with 6 bases between. This CDR3 is CASSSAYTQYF. The CDR3 coding sequence is TGTGCCAGCAGTTCTGCCTATACGCAGTATTTT.

The CDR3 DNA is TGTGCCAGCAGTCCCAGGGGACGAGATACGCAGTATTTT. Protein: CASSPRGRDTQYF. The rearrangement joins TRBV6-6 to TRBJ2-3, with a tentative D call TRBD1 (6 bases). Trimming took off 5 bases at V and 5 bases at J, with 11 bases between the two ends. Looked up from germline, CDR1 is MNHNY and CDR2 is SVGAGI (reference sequence). There are 13 residues in the CDR3.

The chain carries TRBV19 and TRBJ2-4; D may be TRBD1 (7 bases). The J call may be in error: the DNA end matches TRBJ2-1 better. The CDR3 length is 15 residues. Germline CDR1 LNHDA, CDR2 SQIVND (reference sequence). As DNA, the CDR3 is TGTGCCAGTAGTGCGGGACAGATAGCCAAAAACATTCAGTTCTTC. It translates to CASSAGQIAKNIQFF.

This chain uses TRBV20-1 with TRBJ2-7, with D perhaps matching TRBD2 (5 bases). V lost 5 bases, J lost 0 bases, and 11 bases lay in between. The CDR3 runs 13 residues. Germline V gene data show CDR1 as DFQATT and CDR2 as SNEGSKA (reference sequence). CDR3 nucleotide sequence: TGCAGTGCTCGCCCCAGCGGCTCCTACGAGCAGTACTTC. Its protein product is CSARPSGSYEQYF.

This clonotype was recorded a few times. The gene calls are TRBV20-1 and TRBJ2-7; TRBD2 agrees at 10 bases. V trimming: 6 bases; J trimming: 9 bases; junction bases outside the gene matches: 14. Germline-derived CDR1 and CDR2 are DFQATT and SNEGSKA (reference sequence). This CDR3 has 14 residues. This chain's CDR3 is CSAQPLAIAGGQYF. Written as DNA, the CDR3 is TGCAGTGCCCAACCACTTGCAATAGCGGGAGGGCAGTACTTC.

The gene calls are TRBV20-1 and TRBJ1-1; a weak D match, TRBD1 (6 bases). CDR1 and CDR2 from the germline V gene are DFQATT and SNEGSKA (reference sequence). This CDR3 contains 16 residues. Trimming took off 0 bases at V and 3 bases at J, with 17 bases between the two ends. CDR3 sequence (DNA): TGCAGTGCTAGAGATGGGGGGGCGAGTACGGACACTGAAGCTTTCTTT. This translates into CSARDGGASTDTEAFF.